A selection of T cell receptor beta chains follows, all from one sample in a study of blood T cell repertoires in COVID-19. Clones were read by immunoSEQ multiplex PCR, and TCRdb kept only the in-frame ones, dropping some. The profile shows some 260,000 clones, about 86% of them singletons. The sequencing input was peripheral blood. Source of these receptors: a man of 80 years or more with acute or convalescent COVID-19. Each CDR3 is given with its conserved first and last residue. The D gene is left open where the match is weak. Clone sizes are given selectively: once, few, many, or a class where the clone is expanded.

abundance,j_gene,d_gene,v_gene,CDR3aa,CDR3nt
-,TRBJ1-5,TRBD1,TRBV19,CASSLTGFQPQHF,TGTGCCAGTAGCCTGACAGGGTTTCAGCCCCAGCATTTT
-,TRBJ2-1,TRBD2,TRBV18,CASSPLIMTSGSYNEQFF,TGTGCCAGCTCACCACTTATTATGACTAGCGGGTCCTACAATGAGCAGTTCTTC
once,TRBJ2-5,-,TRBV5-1,CASSWAGETQYF,TGCGCCAGCAGCTGGGCAGGTGAGACCCAGTACTTC
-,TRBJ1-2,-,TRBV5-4,CASSLDSNYGYTF,TGTGCCAGCAGCTTGGACAGTAACTATGGCTACACCTTC
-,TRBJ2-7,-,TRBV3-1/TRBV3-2,CASSGVNRADEQYF,TGTGCCAGCAGCGGAGTGAACAGGGCCGACGAGCAGTACTTC
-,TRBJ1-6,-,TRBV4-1,CASSQDDRSNSPLHF,TGCGCCAGCAGCCAAGACGACAGGTCGAATTCACCCCTCCACTTT
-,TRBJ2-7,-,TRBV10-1,CASSESIQGYEQYF,TGCGCCAGCAGTGAGTCGATCCAGGGATACGAGCAGTACTTC
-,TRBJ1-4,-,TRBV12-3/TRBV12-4,CASSGAGGKLFF,TGTGCCAGCAGTGGGGCCGGGGGAAAACTGTTTTTT
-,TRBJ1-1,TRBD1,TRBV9,CASRPRTGGNTEAFF,TGTGCCAGCAGACCGAGGACAGGGGGCAACACTGAAGCTTTCTTT
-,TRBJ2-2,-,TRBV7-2,CASSLNFYLTGELFF,TGTGCCAGCAGTCTGAACTTCTACCTCACCGGGGAGCTGTTTTTT
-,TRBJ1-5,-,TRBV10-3,CAISVGNVLSNQPQHF,TGTGCCATCAGTGTTGGTAATGTTCTAAGCAATCAGCCCCAGCATTTT
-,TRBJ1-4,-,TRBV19,CASSRGWGLEEKLFF,TGTGCCAGTAGTAGGGGTTGGGGACTAGAAGAAAAACTGTTTTTT
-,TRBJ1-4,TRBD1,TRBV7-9,CASSLRLEGDRAGF,TGTGCCAGCAGCTTAAGATTGGAAGGAGACAGGGCGGGTTTT
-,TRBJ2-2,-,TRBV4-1,CASSTRPATENTGELFF,TGCGCCAGCAGCACCCGACCGGCGACTGAAAACACCGGGGAGCTGTTTTTT
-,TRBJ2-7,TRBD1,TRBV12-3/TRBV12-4,CASKITGGNEQYF,TGTGCCAGCAAAATTACAGGGGGCAACGAGCAGTACTTC
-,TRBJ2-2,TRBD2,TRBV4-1,CASSQEVAGAPHGELFF,TGCGCCAGCAGCCAAGAGGTAGCGGGAGCTCCCCACGGGGAGCTGTTTTTT
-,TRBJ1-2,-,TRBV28,CASSLGGRYGYTF,TGTGCCAGCAGTTTGGGGGGGCGATATGGCTACACCTTC
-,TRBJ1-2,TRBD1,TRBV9,CASSSRDRVRGYTF,TGTGCCAGCAGCTCCCGGGACAGGGTCCGAGGCTACACCTTC
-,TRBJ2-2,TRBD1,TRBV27,CASSPPGTGPTGELFF,TGTGCCAGCAGTCCCCCCGGGACAGGACCCACCGGGGAGCTGTTTTTT
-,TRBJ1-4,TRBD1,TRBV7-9,CASSLGDRVNEKLFF,TGTGCCAGCAGCTTAGGGGACAGGGTAAATGAAAAACTGTTTTTT
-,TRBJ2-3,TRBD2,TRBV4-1,CASSHQRGLAGGGADTQYF,TGCGCCAGCAGCCATCAGCGGGGACTAGCGGGAGGAGGGGCAGATACGCAGTATTTT
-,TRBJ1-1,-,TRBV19,CASRNLGGENTEAFF,TGTGCCAGTAGGAACCTAGGGGGTGAGAACACTGAAGCTTTCTTT
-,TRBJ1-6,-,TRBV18,CASSPGSAGKGHSPLHF,TGTGCCAGCTCACCAGGGTCGGCAGGGAAGGGGCACTCACCCCTCCACTTT
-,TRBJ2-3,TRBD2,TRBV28,CASSLTSGGSSTDTQYF,TGTGCCAGCAGTTTAACTAGCGGGGGTTCTAGCACAGATACGCAGTATTTT
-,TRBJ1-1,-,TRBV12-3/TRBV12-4,CASSRQSRTEAFF,TGTGCCAGCAGTCGACAGTCACGCACTGAAGCTTTCTTT
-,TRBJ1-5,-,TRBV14,CASSQGGYNQPQHF,TGTGCCAGCAGCCAAGGAGGTTACAATCAGCCCCAGCATTTT
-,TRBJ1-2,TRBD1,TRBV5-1,CASSPAGTGRNYGYTF,TGCGCCAGCAGCCCCGCCGGGACAGGGAGAAACTATGGCTACACCTTC
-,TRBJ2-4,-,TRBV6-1,CASSETEPLRLSGNLAKNIQYF,TGTGCCAGCAGTGAAACCGAACCTTTAAGGCTTAGCGGTAACCTAGCCAAAAACATTCAGTACTTC
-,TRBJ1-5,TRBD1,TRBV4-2,CASSQEPYPGQARSNQPQHF,TGTGCCAGCAGCCAAGAGCCCTATCCGGGACAGGCTCGGAGCAATCAGCCCCAGCATTTT
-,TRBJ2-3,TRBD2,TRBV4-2,CASSSSAGGPGSTDTQYF,TGTGCCAGCAGCTCCTCCGCGGGAGGGCCTGGGAGCACAGATACGCAGTATTTT
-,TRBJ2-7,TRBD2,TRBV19,CASSNAGGESTYEQYF,TGTGCCAGTAGTAACGCTGGGGGGGAGTCTACCTACGAGCAGTACTTC
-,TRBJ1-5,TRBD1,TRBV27,CARGDRGKNQPQHF,TGTGCCAGGGGGGACAGGGGAAAGAATCAGCCCCAGCATTTT
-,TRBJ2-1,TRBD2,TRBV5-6,CASSPILSTSGNYNEQFF,TGTGCCAGCAGCCCCATACTATCGACTAGCGGGAACTACAATGAGCAGTTCTTC
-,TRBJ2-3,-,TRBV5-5,CASSSGLLTDTQYF,TGTGCCAGCAGCTCGGGACTTTTAACAGATACGCAGTATTTT
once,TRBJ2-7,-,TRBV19,CATGEGGSSYEQYF,TGTGCCACCGGGGAGGGGGGGAGCTCCTACGAGCAGTACTTC
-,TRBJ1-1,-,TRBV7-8,CASSPGAREAFF,TGTGCCAGCAGCCCAGGGGCAAGAGAAGCTTTCTTT
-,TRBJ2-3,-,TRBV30,CAWSSPGKSTDTQYF,TGTGCCTGGAGCTCCCCAGGGAAATCCACAGATACGCAGTATTTT
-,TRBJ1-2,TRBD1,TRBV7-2,CASSIGQGATYGYTF,TGTGCCAGCAGCATCGGACAGGGGGCTACGTATGGCTACACCTTC
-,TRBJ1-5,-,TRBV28,CASSTAGVYSNQPQHF,TGTGCCAGCAGCACCGCCGGGGTATATAGCAATCAGCCCCAGCATTTT
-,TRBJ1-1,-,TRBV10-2,CASSDGVFYTEAFF,TGCGCCAGCAGTGATGGAGTCTTTTACACTGAAGCTTTCTTT
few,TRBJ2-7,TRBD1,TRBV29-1,CSIRQGISYEQYF,TGCAGCATAAGACAGGGCATCTCCTACGAGCAGTACTTC
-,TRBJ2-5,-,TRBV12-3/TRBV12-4,CASSLNEVETQYF,TGTGCCAGCAGTTTGAATGAGGTGGAGACCCAGTACTTC
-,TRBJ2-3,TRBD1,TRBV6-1,CASSERWTGTDTQYF,TGTGCCAGCAGTGAAAGGTGGACAGGGACAGATACGCAGTATTTT
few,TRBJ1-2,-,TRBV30,CAWGHSYGYTF,TGTGCCTGGGGGCACAGCTATGGCTACACCTTC
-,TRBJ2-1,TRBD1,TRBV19,CASSTLGQGSYNEQFF,TGTGCCAGTAGTACCCTGGGACAGGGCTCCTACAATGAGCAGTTCTTC
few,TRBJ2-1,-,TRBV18,CASSPRQDNEQFF,TGTGCCAGCTCACCACGGCAAGACAATGAGCAGTTCTTC
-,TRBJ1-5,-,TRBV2,CASSEAGEVTPQHF,TGTGCCAGCAGTGAAGCGGGGGAGGTTACGCCCCAGCATTTT
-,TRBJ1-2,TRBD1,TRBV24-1,CATSAGGSHGYTF,TGTGCCACCAGTGCAGGGGGATCGCATGGCTACACCTTC
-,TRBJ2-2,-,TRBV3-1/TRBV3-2,CASSQVFEAMNTGELFF,TGTGCCAGCAGCCAGGTCTTCGAGGCTATGAACACCGGGGAGCTGTTTTTT
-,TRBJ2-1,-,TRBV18,CASSLVGFRGASTTSEQFF,TGTGCCAGCTCACTCGTCGGATTTCGGGGGGCCTCTACTACAAGCGAGCAGTTCTTC